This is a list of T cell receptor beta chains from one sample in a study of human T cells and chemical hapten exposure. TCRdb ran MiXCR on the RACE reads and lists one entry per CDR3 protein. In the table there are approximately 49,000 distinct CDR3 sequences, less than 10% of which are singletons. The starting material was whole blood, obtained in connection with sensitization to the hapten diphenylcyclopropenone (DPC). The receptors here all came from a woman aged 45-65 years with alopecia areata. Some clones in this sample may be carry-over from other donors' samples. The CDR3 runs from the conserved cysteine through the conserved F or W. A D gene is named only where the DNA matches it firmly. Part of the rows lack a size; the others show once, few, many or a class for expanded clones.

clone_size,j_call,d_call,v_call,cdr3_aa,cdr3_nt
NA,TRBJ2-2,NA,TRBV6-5,CASSYAQRTGELFF,TGTGCCAGCAGTTACGCTCAGCGTACCGGGGAGCTGTTTTTT
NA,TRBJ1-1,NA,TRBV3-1,CASSPKGVRYTEAFF,TGTGCCAGCAGCCCCAAGGGGGTCCGTTACACTGAAGCTTTCTTT
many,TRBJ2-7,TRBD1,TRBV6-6,CASCRDSSYEQYF,TGTGCCAGCTGCCGGGACAGCTCCTACGAGCAGTACTTC
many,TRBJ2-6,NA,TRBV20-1,CSARDGSGANVLTF,TGCAGTGCTAGAGATGGCTCTGGGGCCAACGTCCTGACTTTC
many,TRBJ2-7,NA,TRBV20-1,CSAQSSYEQYF,TGCAGTGCTCAAAGCTCCTACGAGCAGTACTTC
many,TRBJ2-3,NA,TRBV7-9,CASSYHTGTDTQYF,TGTGCCAGCAGCTATCATACGGGAACAGATACGCAGTATTTT
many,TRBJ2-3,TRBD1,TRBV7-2,CASSLVGTGGVNTQYF,TGTGCCAGCAGCTTAGTAGGGACAGGGGGCGTGAATACGCAGTATTTT
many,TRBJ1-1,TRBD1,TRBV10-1,CASRQGAYTEAFF,TGCGCCAGTAGACAGGGGGCATACACTGAAGCTTTCTTT
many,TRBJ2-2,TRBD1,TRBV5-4,CASSRRIGQGNTGELFF,TGTGCCAGCAGCCGCAGGATTGGACAGGGGAACACCGGGGAGCTGTTTTTT
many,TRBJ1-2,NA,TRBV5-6,CASSFSGRQTIPRGYTF,TGTGCCAGCAGCTTTTCGGGACGCCAGACGATTCCCCGCGGCTACACCTTC
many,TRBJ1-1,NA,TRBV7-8,CASQGRSNTEAFF,TGTGCCAGCCAAGGGAGAAGTAACACTGAAGCTTTCTTT
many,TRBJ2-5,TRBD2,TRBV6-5,CASSQESGRIRETQYF,TGTGCCAGCAGCCAAGAGAGCGGGAGGATCCGAGAGACCCAGTACTTC
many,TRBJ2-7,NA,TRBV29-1,CSAGQNEALEQYF,TGCAGCGCCGGACAGAATGAGGCCCTGGAGCAGTACTTC
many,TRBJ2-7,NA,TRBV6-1,CASSEQGQMTYEQYF,TGTGCCAGCAGTGAACAAGGGCAGATGACCTACGAGCAGTACTTC
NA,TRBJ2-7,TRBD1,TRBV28,CASSIPSGQGSYEQYF,TGTGCCAGCAGTATCCCCTCGGGACAGGGCAGTTACGAGCAGTACTTC
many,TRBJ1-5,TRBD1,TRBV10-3,CAIRGDRSPNQPQHF,TGTGCCATCAGGGGGGACAGGTCACCGAATCAGCCCCAGCATTTT
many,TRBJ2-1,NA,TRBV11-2,CASSPLSYNEQFF,TGTGCCAGCAGCCCCCTTTCCTACAATGAGCAGTTCTTC
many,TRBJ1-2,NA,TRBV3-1,CASSQVQGGGYGYTF,TGTGCCAGCAGCCAAGTCCAGGGCGGTGGCTATGGCTACACCTTC
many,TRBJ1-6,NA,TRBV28,CASSSPASFSPLHF,TGTGCCAGCAGTTCGCCGGCCTCCTTTTCACCCCTCCACTTT
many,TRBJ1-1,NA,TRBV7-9,CASSFTGHRNTEAFF,TGTGCCAGCAGCTTTACGGGACACCGGAACACTGAAGCTTTCTTT
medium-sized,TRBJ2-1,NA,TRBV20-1,CSARVEGRPYNEQFF,TGCAGTGCTAGAGTAGAAGGAAGACCCTACAATGAGCAGTTCTTC
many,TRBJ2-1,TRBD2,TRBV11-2,CASSLVELLAGGQFF,TGTGCCAGCAGCTTAGTCGAGTTGCTAGCGGGGGGACAGTTCTTC
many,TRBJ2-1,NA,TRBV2,CASEREQPNNEQFF,TGTGCCAGTGAAAGGGAGCAGCCTAACAATGAGCAGTTCTTC
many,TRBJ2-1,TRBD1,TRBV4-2,CASSKNRGSNEQFF,TGTGCCAGCAGCAAGAACAGGGGGTCCAATGAGCAGTTCTTC
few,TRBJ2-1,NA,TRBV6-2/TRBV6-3,CASSAKGAYNEQFF,TGTGCCAGCAGTGCAAAGGGCGCCTACAATGAGCAGTTCTTC
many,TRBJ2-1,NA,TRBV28,CASRDWNEQFF,TGTGCCAGCAGGGACTGGAATGAGCAGTTCTTC
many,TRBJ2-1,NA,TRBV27,CASRTSRLPPSSYNEQFF,TGTGCCAGCAGGACCTCAAGGCTTCCCCCCTCCTCGTACAATGAGCAGTTCTTC
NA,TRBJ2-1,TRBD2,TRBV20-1,CSARVAGGVNEQGF,TGCAGTGCTAGGGTAGCGGGAGGGGTCAATGAGCAGGGCTTC
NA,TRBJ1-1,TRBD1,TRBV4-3,CASSQLQGAGTEAFF,TGCGCCAGCAGCCAATTACAGGGGGCTGGGACTGAAGCTTTCTTT
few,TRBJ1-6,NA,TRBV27,CASSLRGTNSPLHF,TGTGCCAGCAGTTTAAGGGGGACTAATTCACCCCTCCACTTT
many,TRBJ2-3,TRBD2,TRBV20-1,CSARDGSGSADTQYF,TGCAGTGCTAGAGATGGCAGCGGGAGTGCAGATACGCAGTATTTT
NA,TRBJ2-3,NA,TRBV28,CASSQPDTQYF,TGTGCCAGCAGCCAACCAGATACGCAGTATTTT
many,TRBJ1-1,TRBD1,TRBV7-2,CASSFRTGVGTEAFF,TGTGCCAGCAGCTTTCGGACAGGGGTAGGGACTGAAGCTTTCTTT
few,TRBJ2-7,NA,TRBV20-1,CSARDLVHQQYF,TGCAGTGCTAGAGATCTCGTACATCAACAGTACTTC
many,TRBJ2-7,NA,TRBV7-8,CASTPGTVAFEQYF,TGTGCCAGCACCCCCGGGACGGTGGCGTTCGAGCAGTACTTC
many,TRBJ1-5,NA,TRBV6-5,CASSYSFQGNQPQHF,TGTGCCAGCAGTTACTCGTTTCAGGGGAATCAGCCCCAGCATTTT
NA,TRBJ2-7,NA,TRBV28,CASSWVSYEQYF,TGTGCCAGCAGTTGGGTTTCCTACGAGCAGTACTTC
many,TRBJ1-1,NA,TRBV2,CASRGGDFTEAFF,TGTGCCAGCAGGGGGGGCGACTTCACTGAAGCTTTCTTT
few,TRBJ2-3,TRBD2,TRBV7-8,CASSLGLAGGKGTDTQYF,TGTGCCAGCAGCTTAGGGCTAGCGGGAGGGAAGGGGACAGATACGCAGTATTTT
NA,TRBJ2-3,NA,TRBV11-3,CASSLVEDTQYF,TGTGCCAGCAGCCTGGTTGAAGATACGCAGTATTTT
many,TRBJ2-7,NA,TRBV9,CASSVGQGFIDEQYF,TGTGCCAGCAGCGTAGGGCAGGGATTTATAGACGAGCAGTACTTC
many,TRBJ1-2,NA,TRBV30,CAWNGGHGYGYTF,TGTGCCTGGAACGGGGGGCACGGCTATGGCTACACCTTC
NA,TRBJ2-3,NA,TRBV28,CASSFLSDLLDTQYF,TGTGCCAGCAGTTTCCTGTCAGATTTACTAGATACGCAGTATTTT
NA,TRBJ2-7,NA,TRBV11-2,CASSQPLRDYEQYF,TGTGCCAGCAGCCAACCTCTCCGGGACTACGAGCAGTACTTC
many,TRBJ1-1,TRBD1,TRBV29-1,CSATRGQANTEAFF,TGCAGCGCAACTAGGGGGCAGGCGAACACTGAAGCTTTCTTT
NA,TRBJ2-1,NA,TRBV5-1,CASSSEGPFAYNEQFF,TGCGCCAGCAGCTCCGAGGGTCCCTTTGCCTACAATGAGCAGTTCTTC
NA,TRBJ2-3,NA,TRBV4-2,CASSQEQGDTQYF,TGTGCCAGCAGCCAAGAACAGGGCGATACGCAGTATTTT
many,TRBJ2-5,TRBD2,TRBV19,CASTKTSGQETQYF,TGTGCCAGTACCAAGACTAGCGGACAAGAGACCCAGTACTTC
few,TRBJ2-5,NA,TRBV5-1,CASSPESQETQYF,TGCGCCAGCAGCCCGGAGTCGCAAGAGACCCAGTACTTC
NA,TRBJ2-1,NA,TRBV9,CASSFSGTYNEQFF,TGTGCCAGCAGCTTTAGCGGAACCTACAATGAGCAGTTCTTC
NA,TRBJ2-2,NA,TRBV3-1,CASSRRAGSANTGELFF,TGTGCCAGCAGCCGGAGGGCAGGATCCGCGAACACCGGGGAGCTGTTTTTT
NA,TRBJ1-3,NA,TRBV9,CASTKTGGSGNTIYF,TGTGCCAGCACTAAAACCGGAGGGTCTGGAAACACCATATATTTT
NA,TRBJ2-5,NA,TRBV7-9,CASSGPDHQETQYF,TGTGCCAGCAGCGGGCCGGACCACCAAGAGACCCAGTACTTC